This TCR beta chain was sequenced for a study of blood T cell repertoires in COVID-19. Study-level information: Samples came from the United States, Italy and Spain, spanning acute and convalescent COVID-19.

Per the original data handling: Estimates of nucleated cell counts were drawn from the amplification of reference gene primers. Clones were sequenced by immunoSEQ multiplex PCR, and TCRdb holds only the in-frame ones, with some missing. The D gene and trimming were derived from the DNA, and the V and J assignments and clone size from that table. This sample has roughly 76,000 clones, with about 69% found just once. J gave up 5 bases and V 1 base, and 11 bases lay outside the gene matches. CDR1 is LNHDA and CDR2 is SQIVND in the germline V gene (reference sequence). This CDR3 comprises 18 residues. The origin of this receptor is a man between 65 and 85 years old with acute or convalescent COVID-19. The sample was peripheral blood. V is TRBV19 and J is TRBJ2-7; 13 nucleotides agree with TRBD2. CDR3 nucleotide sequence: TGTGCCAGTAGTATAGGCCTACTAGCGGGAGGGCCTTGGGACGAGCAGTACTTC. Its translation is CASSIGLLAGGPWDEQYF.